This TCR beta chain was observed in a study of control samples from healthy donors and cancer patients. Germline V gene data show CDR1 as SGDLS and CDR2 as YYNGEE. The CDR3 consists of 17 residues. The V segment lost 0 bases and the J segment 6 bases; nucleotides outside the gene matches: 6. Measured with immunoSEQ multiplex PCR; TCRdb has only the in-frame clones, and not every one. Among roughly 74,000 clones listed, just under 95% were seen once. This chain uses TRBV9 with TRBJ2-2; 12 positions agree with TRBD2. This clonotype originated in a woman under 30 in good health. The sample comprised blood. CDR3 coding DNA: TGTGCCAGCAGCGTAGCTCGCCTAGCGGGGGGGGCCGGGGAGCTGTTTTTT. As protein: CASSVARLAGGAGELFF.